The entry that follows covers one T cell receptor (beta chain) sequence. Its antigen is not identified. This CDR3 has 15 amino acids. Germline V gene lookup returns CDR1 SGHNT and CDR2 YYREEE (reference sequence). The J segment lost 0 bases and the V segment lost 2 bases, leaving 3 bases of the junction unmatched. Method: immunoSEQ multiplex PCR; TCRdb's copy keeps in-frame clones and lacks some. In the table there are about 69,000 clones, roughly 95% of which are singletons. These data come from a study of cytomegalovirus exposure and HLA in healthy donors. The study, taken as a whole, reports: Clusters of TCRs from the first cohort tended to co-occur in the approximately 130 validation repertoires (as a later analysis found). In vitro assays verified that three CMV-associated chains recognized CMV antigens specifically.

The sample was PBMCs. The rearrangement joins TRBV5-4 to TRBJ2-3; TRBD2 agrees at 7 bases. This clonotype was sampled from a woman between 18 and 29 years old in good health and CMV-seropositive. The CDR3 DNA reads TGTGCCAGCAGCTTTCGGCGGGAGAGCACAGATACGCAGTATTTT. Residues: CASSFRRESTDTQYF.